Below, 19 T cell receptor beta chains from the same sample are listed, as sequenced in a study of cytomegalovirus exposure and HLA in healthy donors. PCR employed 60 Vbeta and 13 Jbeta primers. Repertoires were generated with immunoSEQ multiplex PCR, while TCRdb's copy carries only in-frame clones and drops some. The repertoire has over 150,000 clones, approximately 80% of them found once; the top ten carry 3.5% to 5.5%. Sequencing input: PBMCs. The receptor source for this set is a man aged 35-49 years in good health and CMV-seronegative.

The chain combines TRBV9 with TRBJ2-5; 8 bases line up with TRBD2. Germline V CDR1 and CDR2: SGDLS, YYNGEE. This CDR3 spans 15 amino acids. Losses at the gene ends were 2 bases for V and 4 bases for J; bases not matched to a gene: 7. This chain's CDR3 is CASSVGGAGLETQYF. The CDR3 nucleotides read TGTGCCAGCAGCGTCGGGGGGGCCGGATTAGAGACCCAGTACTTC.

The V gene is TRBV11-2, the J gene TRBJ2-7, with D hard to call. The ends were cut back, 5 bases at V and 2 bases at J, with 7 bases in the middle. Germline V gives CDR1 SGHAT, CDR2 FQNNGV. The CDR3 sequence is 12 residues long. The CDR3 coding sequence is TGTGCCAGCAGCATAAGCCCCTACGAGCAGTACTTC. This encodes CASSISPYEQYF.

The CDR3 DNA sequence: TGTGCCAGCAGTACAGGGGAGTATGGCTACACCTTC. Translation gives CASSTGEYGYTF. The chain has TRBV6-5 and TRBJ1-2, with 7 bases lining up with TRBD1. The J segment lost 5 bases and the V segment lost 5 bases, leaving 2 bases of the junction unmatched. Looked up from germline, CDR1 is MNHEY and CDR2 is SVGAGI. This CDR3 is 12 amino acids long.

This clone was detected a few times. The chain has TRBV25-1 and TRBJ1-1; D call uncertain. The germline V gene has CDR1 MGHDK and CDR2 SYGVNS. V gave up 6 bases and J gave up 3 bases, with 14 bases separating them. The CDR3 has 14 amino acids. The CDR3 DNA sequence: TGTGCCAGCAGCGACATCAGTAGAGACACTGAAGCTTTCTTT. It is translated as CASSDISRDTEAFF.

The chain carries TRBV2 and TRBJ1-1; D may be TRBD1 (6 bases). Germline-derived CDR1 and CDR2 are SNHLY and FYNNEI. The CDR3 runs 13 residues. V shed 6 bases and J shed 11 bases, with 19 bases lying between them. In DNA, the CDR3 is TGTGCCAGCAGCACCACAGGGCCGTTAGGTGCTTTCTTT. This sequence encodes CASSTTGPLGAFF.

The chain links TRBV21-1 to TRBJ1-4; the D call of TRBD1 is as the table states it, not checked on the DNA. TRBV21-1 is marked as a pseudogene. The CDR3 is 15 amino acids. The CDR3 DNA follows: TGTGCCAGCAGCAAACACTTAAACACAGGGCTTCAACTGTTTTTT. Translation gives CASSKHLNTGLQLFF.

The chain recombines TRBV2 with TRBJ1-1, with D unclear. Trimming removed 11 bases from V and 1 base from J, with 14 bases in between. CDR1 and CDR2 from the germline V gene are SNHLY and FYNNEI. CDR3 length equals 13 residues. CDR3 bases: TGTGCCGGAGCAATAGGAAAGAACACTGAAGCTTTCTTT. Its translation: CAGAIGKNTEAFF.

J is TRBJ1-1 and V is TRBV9; 11 bases fit TRBD1. Unmatched junction bases numbered 6, after V lost 4 bases and J lost 4 bases. This CDR3 has 15 amino acids. Germline V gene lookup returns CDR1 SGDLS and CDR2 YYNGEE. The CDR3 nucleotides are TGTGCCAGCAGCTTCGGACAGGGGGCGGGCACTGAAGCTTTCTTT. Translating gives CASSFGQGAGTEAFF.

The chain recombines TRBV19 with TRBJ1-1, with TRBD1 as a possible D gene (5 bases). Trimming removed 6 bases from V and 0 bases from J, with 17 bases in between. Germline V CDR1 and CDR2: LNHDA, SQIVND (reference sequence). The length of the CDR3 is 16 residues. The CDR3 nucleotides are TGTGCCAGTAGATACGCACGTACAGGTATGAACACTGAAGCTTTCTTT. Residues: CASRYARTGMNTEAFF.

This chain connects TRBV2 to TRBJ2-1, with TRBD2 as a possible D gene (5 bases). The germline gives CDR1 SNHLY, CDR2 FYNNEI. V gave up 5 bases and J gave up 7 bases, with 9 bases separating them. This CDR3 contains 12 residues. The CDR3 nucleotides are TGTGCCAGCAGTAAGGGAGAGAATGAGCAGTTCTTC. Translated, it gives CASSKGENEQFF.

J is TRBJ2-1 and V is TRBV10-1; 7 positions agree with TRBD2. Germline lookup yields CDR1 WNHNN and CDR2 SYGVQD (reference sequence). The CDR3 consists of 13 residues. The V gene end was trimmed by 0 bases and the J gene end by 9 bases; junction bases not matched to a gene: 2. The CDR3 DNA is TGCGCCAGCAGTGAGTCGGGCGGGAGTGAGCAGTTCTTC. It codes for CASSESGGSEQFF.

J is TRBJ1-5 and V is TRBV28, with unresolved D. Germline V lookup: CDR1 MDHEN, CDR2 SYDVKM. The V gene lost 10 bases and the J gene lost 6 bases, with 22 bases spanning the gap. The CDR3 spans 15 residues. The CDR3: CATEGGHARSQPQHF. CDR3 DNA sequence: TGTGCCACCGAAGGCGGGCATGCTAGGAGTCAGCCCCAGCATTTT.

The chain couples TRBV27 to TRBJ2-1, with 7 bases identical to TRBD2. This CDR3 is 16 amino acids long. Trimming removed 4 bases from V and 3 bases from J; junction bases left unmatched: 9. The germline V gene has CDR1 MNHEY and CDR2 SMNVEV (reference sequence). CDR3 sequence (DNA): TGTGCCAGCAGTTCCCCCAGCGGGGAGCTCTACAATGAGCAGTTCTTC. Residues: CASSSPSGELYNEQFF.

This chain uses TRBV7-8 with TRBJ1-2, with D possibly matching TRBD1 (6 bases). Per the germline V gene, CDR1 is SGHVS and CDR2 is FQNEAQ. The CDR3 is made up of 13 amino acids. The V and J ends lost 5 bases and 4 bases respectively, with 11 bases between them. The CDR3 here is CASSPDSLYGYTF. CDR3 nucleotides: TGTGCCAGCAGCCCGGACAGCCTCTATGGCTACACCTTC.

The V gene is TRBV9, the J gene TRBJ1-2; D not resolved. There are 14 residues in the CDR3. V was pared by 4 bases and J by 7 bases, with 17 bases between. Germline V gives CDR1 SGDLS, CDR2 YYNGEE. CDR3 in amino acids: CASSPSRVVAGYTF. The CDR3 DNA reads TGTGCCAGCAGCCCCAGTCGGGTCGTTGCTGGCTACACCTTC.

The table lists this clone with a few counts. The chain is built from TRBV14 and TRBJ2-7; TRBD1 aligns across 7 bases. The germline CDR1 and CDR2 sequences are SGHDN and FVKESK. The CDR3 contains 12 residues. V lost 4 bases to trimming and J lost 3 bases; unmatched junction nucleotides: 0. The CDR3 spells CASSRQGYEQYF. As DNA, the CDR3 is TGTGCCAGCAGCCGACAGGGCTACGAGCAGTACTTC. Supplemented by reference TRBV14 and TRBJ2-7, the full variable domain reads EAGVTQFPSHSVIEKGQTVTLRCDPISGHDNLYWYRRVMGKEIKFLLHFVKESKQDESGMPNNRFLAERTGGTYSTLKVQPAELEDSGVYFCASSRQGYEQYFGPGTRLTVT.

The chain links TRBV9 to TRBJ2-1, with 10 bases matching TRBD1. CDR1 and CDR2 (germline): SGDLS, YYNGEE. The ends lost 0 bases at V and 13 bases at J; junction bases unmatched: 7. The CDR3 has 14 residues. DNA for the CDR3: TGTGCCAGCAGCGTAGCGGGGGGGACAGGGGAACAGTTCTTC. This gives the protein CASSVAGGTGEQFF.

The chain employs TRBV4-2 and TRBJ1-3, with a weak D call TRBD1 (6 bases). V was cut by 1 base and J by 3 bases, with 22 bases left in between. Germline CDR1 and CDR2: LGHNA and YNFKEQ. There are 19 residues in the CDR3. The CDR3 nucleotides read TGTGCCAGCAGCCAAGGCCGGGGGGCTAAGGTCGGGTTTGGAAACACCATATATTTT. As protein: CASSQGRGAKVGFGNTIYF.

This chain uses TRBV4-3 with TRBJ2-3; 7 bases are shared with TRBD1. CDR3 length: 13 residues. Germline trimming cut 0 bases from V and 12 bases from J; bases unmatched to any gene: 6. Per germline, CDR1 LGHNA and CDR2 YSLEER. The CDR3 nucleotides read TGCGCCAGCAGCCAAGATCTAGGGGGCGCTCAGTATTTT. Its protein is CASSQDLGGAQYF.